One and the same sample provided the 4 T cell receptor beta chains below, sequenced in a study of beta chain features in type 1 diabetes (dated 2018 in TCRdb). Broader findings and caveats from the paper: In all four CD4+ subsets, TCRB CDR3 length was moderately but significantly shorter in type 1 diabetes patients.

Library method: the immunoSEQ multiplex PCR assay. The entire amount of isolated RNA was reverse transcribed using the High Capacity cDNA Reverse Transcription Kit, so the sequenced TCRB transcripts were expressed ones. The immuneACCESS repertoire file appears here via TCRdb, limited to in-frame rearrangements. These files lack a portion of the clones; in checked studies, under half of the deficit traces to unresolved V genes, and the cause of the others is not known. Here the sample has some 160,000 clones; around 8.6% occur a single time. Together, the top ten hold 0.45% to 0.6% of the sample. Their antigens are not known. The sequenced sample was central memory CD4+ T cells from blood. The receptors derive from a woman younger than 30 with type 1 diabetes.

The chain uses TRBV10-3 and TRBJ2-2, with 7 bases matching TRBD1. The V gene's germline CDR1 is ENHRY and CDR2 SYGVKD. The CDR3 extends over 13 amino acids. V shed 11 bases and J 7 bases; nucleotides not matched to a gene: 10. The DNA for the CDR3 is TGTGCCGCCGAAGAGGGGGCTAACGGGGAGCTGTTTTTT. Translation: CAAEEGANGELFF.

The V gene is TRBV29-1, the J gene TRBJ2-7; 9 bases are shared with TRBD1. CDR3 length: 16 amino acids. With 6 bases clipped from V and 6 bases from J, the junction kept 18 bases outside the gene matches. CDR1 is SQVTM, CDR2 ANQGSEA, per germline. CDR3 sequence: CSVARLSGTGRAEQYF. CDR3 DNA: TGCAGCGTCGCCCGCCTCTCCGGGACAGGGAGGGCCGAGCAGTACTTC.

The chain uses TRBV5-1 and TRBJ2-7; D is unclear. The V end lost 0 bases, the J end lost 2 bases, and 15 bases lay between the germline ends. Germline loops: CDR1 SGHRS, CDR2 YFSETQ. The CDR3 length is 16 residues. CDR3 DNA sequence: TGCGCCAGCAGCTTGGTGGTGGCCCCCCGCCCCTACGAGCAGTACTTC. The encoded protein is CASSLVVAPRPYEQYF.

The CDR3 DNA is TGTGCCAGCAGCTTAGATGAAAGAGTGAGCTATGGCTACACCTTC. Its translation is CASSLDERVSYGYTF. This sequence joins TRBV11-2 and TRBJ1-2; D uncertain. The CDR3 loop spans 15 amino acids. Trimming left V 0 bases short and J 4 bases short, with 12 bases between. Germline V gene data show CDR1 as SGHAT and CDR2 as FQNNGV.